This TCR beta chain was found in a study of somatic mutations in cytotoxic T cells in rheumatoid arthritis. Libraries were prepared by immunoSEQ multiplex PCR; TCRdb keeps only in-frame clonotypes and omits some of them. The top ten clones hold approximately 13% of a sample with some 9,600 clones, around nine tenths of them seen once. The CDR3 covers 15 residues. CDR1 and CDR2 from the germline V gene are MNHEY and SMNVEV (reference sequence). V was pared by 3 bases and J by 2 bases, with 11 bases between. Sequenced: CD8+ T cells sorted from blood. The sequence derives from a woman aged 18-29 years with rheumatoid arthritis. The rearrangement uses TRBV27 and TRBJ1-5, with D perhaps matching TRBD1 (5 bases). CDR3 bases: TGTGCCAGCAGTTTTGGGAGGGGTGGCAATCAGCCCCAGCATTTT. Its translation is CASSFGRGGNQPQHF.